The sequence of this TCR beta chain was determined in a study of technical replicates of blood from a few donors. CDR1 is SGHNT, CDR2 YENEEA, per germline. The CDR3 loop spans 15 amino acids. The trim removed 3 bases at V and 8 bases at J, leaving 11 bases unmatched. Only in-frame clones appear in the TCRdb table, and some are missing; sequencing was by immunoSEQ multiplex PCR. Among around 100,000 clones listed, 95% to 96% were seen once. This sequence originates from a human donor in good health. Sequenced sample: T cells isolated from PBMCs. This rearrangement joins TRBV11-3 to TRBJ2-5, with TRBD2 matching 8 bases. For the CDR3, the DNA is TGTGCCAGCAGCTTGAAACGGGGCATAGCGGGAACCCAGTACTTC. It yields the protein CASSLKRGIAGTQYF.